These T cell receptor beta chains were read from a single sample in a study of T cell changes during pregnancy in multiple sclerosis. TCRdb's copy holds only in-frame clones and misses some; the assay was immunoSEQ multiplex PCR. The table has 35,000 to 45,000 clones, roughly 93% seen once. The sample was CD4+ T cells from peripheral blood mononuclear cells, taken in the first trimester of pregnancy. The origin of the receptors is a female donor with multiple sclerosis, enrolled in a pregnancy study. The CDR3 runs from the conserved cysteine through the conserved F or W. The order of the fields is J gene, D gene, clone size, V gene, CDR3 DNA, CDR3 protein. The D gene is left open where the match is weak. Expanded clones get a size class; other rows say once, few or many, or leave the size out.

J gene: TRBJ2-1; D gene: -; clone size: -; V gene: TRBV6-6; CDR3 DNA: TGTGCCAGCAGTCCGCCAGGGGCCCATGAGCAGTTCTTC; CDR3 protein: CASSPPGAHEQFF
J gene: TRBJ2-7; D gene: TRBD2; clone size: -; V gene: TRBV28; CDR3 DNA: TGTGCCAGCCATACTAGCGGGAGGTACGAGCAGTACTTC; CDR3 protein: CASHTSGRYEQYF
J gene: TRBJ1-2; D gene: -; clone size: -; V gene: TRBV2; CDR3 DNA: TGTGCCAGCAGCTCAGGTTTCTATGGCTACACCTTC; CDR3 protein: CASSSGFYGYTF
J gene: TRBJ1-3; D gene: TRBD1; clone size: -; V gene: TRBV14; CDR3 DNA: TGTGCCAGCAGCCAACGGACAGGGGGCAAGGGAAACACCATATATTTT; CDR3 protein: CASSQRTGGKGNTIYF
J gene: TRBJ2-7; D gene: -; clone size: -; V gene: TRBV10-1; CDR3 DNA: TGCGCCAGCACGTTAGGAAGAGGCGAGCAGTACTTC; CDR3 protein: CASTLGRGEQYF
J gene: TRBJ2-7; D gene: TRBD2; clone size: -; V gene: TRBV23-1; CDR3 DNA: TGCGCCATACACCGGGGGGGATCCTACGAGCAGTACTTC; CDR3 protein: CAIHRGGSYEQYF
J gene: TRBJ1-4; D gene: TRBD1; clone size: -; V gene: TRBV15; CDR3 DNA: TGTGCCACCAGCAGAGGACAGGGGAAAGATGAAAAACTGTTTTTT; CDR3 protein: CATSRGQGKDEKLFF
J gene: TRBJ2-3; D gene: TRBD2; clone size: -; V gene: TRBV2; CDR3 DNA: TGTGCCAGCAATCTAGAGGGACTAAACACAGATACGCAGTATTTT; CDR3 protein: CASNLEGLNTDTQYF
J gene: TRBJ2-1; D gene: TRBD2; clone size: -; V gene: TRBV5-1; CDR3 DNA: TGCGCCAGCAGCTTGTTGAGGCTAGCGGATAGATACAATGAGCAGTTCTTC; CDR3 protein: CASSLLRLADRYNEQFF
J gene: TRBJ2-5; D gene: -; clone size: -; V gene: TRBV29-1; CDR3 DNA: TGCAGCGTTGGCCAGGGGGGCGAGACCCAGTACTTC; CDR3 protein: CSVGQGGETQYF
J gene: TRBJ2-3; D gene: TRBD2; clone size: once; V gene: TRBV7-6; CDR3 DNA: TGTGCCAGCAGCCTCGGGACTAGCGGCAGCACAGATACGCAGTATTTT; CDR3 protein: CASSLGTSGSTDTQYF
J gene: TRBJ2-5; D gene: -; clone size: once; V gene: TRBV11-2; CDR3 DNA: TGTGCCAGCAGCTTCACCGGAATCCAGGGGAAGTACTTC; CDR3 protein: CASSFTGIQGKYF
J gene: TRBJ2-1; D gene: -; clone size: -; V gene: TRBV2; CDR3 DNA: TGTGCCAGCAGTGAGGACAGACTAAATGAGCAGTTCTTC; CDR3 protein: CASSEDRLNEQFF
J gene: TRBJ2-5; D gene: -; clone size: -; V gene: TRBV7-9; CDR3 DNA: TGTGCCAGCAGCCCCTGGCGGGATGAAGAGACCCAGTACTTC; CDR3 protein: CASSPWRDEETQYF
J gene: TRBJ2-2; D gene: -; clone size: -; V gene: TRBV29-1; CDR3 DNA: TGCAGCGTTGACGCAGTGAACACCGGGGAGCTGTTTTTT; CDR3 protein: CSVDAVNTGELFF
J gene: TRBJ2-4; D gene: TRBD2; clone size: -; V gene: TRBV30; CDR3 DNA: TGTGCCTGGAGTAAGGGGGGCCTAGCGGGAGCGGACATTCAGTACTTC; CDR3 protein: CAWSKGGLAGADIQYF
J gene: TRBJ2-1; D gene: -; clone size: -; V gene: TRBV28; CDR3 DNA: TGTGCCAGCAGTTCCATCTCGGAAAGGGGGAGAGGCGATGAGCAGTTCTTC; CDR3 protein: CASSSISERGRGDEQFF
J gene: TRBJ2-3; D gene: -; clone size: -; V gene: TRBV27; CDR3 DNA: TGTGCCAGCGGAGTGACAGCTCGCACAGATACGCAGTATTTT; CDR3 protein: CASGVTARTDTQYF
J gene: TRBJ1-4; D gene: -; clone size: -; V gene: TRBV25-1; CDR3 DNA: TGTGCCAGCAGTGATCCTGGACAGTATGAAAAACTGTTTTTT; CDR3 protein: CASSDPGQYEKLFF
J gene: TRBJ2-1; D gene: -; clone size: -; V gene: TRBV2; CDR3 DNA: TGTGCCAGCAGTGATGGTTGGGCCCATGAGCAGTTCTTC; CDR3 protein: CASSDGWAHEQFF
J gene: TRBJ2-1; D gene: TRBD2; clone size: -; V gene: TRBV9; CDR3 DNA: TGTGCCAGCAGCGCCCCGACTAGCGGATATAAACTAAACAATGAGCAGTTCTTC; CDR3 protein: CASSAPTSGYKLNNEQFF
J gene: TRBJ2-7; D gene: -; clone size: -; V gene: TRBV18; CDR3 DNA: TGTGCCAGCTCACCGGGGGCGGAGAGCTCCTACGAGCAGTACTTC; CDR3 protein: CASSPGAESSYEQYF
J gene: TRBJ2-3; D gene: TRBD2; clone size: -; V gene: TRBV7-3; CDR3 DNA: TGTGCCAGCAGCTTGGCGGGAGGGGCCCGTCGAGATACGCAGTATTTT; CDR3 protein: CASSLAGGARRDTQYF
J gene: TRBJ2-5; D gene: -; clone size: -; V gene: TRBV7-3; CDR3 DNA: TGTGCCAGCAGCTTTGGGATAGGACAGCAAGAGACCCAGTACTTC; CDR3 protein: CASSFGIGQQETQYF
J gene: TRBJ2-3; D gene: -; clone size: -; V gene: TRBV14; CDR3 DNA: TGTGCCAGCAGCCAAGACGGGGGCACAGATACGCAGTATTTT; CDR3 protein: CASSQDGGTDTQYF
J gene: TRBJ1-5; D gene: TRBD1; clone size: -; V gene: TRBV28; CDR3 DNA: TGTGCCAGCAGTCCACAGGGGAATAGCAATCAGCCCCAGCATTTT; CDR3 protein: CASSPQGNSNQPQHF
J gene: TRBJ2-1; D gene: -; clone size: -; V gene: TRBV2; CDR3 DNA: TGTGCCGGGAGCTCCTACAATGAGCAGTTCTTC; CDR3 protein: CAGSSYNEQFF
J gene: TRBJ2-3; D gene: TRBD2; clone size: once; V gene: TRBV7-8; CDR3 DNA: TGTGCCAGCAGCTTACGCACACTAGCGGGAGGGCGCACAGATACGCAGTATTTT; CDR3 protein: CASSLRTLAGGRTDTQYF
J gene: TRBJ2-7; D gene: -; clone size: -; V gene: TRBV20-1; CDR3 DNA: TGCAGTGCGAGAGGACAGTCCGCGCAGTACTTC; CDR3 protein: CSARGQSAQYF
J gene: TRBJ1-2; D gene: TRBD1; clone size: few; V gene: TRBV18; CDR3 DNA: TGTGCCAGCTCGCCTCCGGGACAGGTACCAGCTAACTATGGCTACACCTTC; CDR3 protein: CASSPPGQVPANYGYTF
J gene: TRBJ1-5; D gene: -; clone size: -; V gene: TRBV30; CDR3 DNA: TGTGCCTGGAGTGTCCCTGCGTATCAGCCCCAGCATTTT; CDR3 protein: CAWSVPAYQPQHF
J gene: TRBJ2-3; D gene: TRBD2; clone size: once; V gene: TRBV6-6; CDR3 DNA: TGTGCCAGCACCCGAGGCACTAGCGGCACAGATACGCAGTATTTT; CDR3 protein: CASTRGTSGTDTQYF
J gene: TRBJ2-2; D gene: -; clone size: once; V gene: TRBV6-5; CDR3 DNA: TGTGCCAGCAGTTACAGCGAGAACACCGGGGAGCTGTTTTTT; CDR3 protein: CASSYSENTGELFF
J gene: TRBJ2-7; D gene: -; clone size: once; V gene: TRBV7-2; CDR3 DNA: TGTGCCAGCAGCTCCCCAAACCGGGATTTTTCCTACGAGCAGTACTTC; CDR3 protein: CASSSPNRDFSYEQYF
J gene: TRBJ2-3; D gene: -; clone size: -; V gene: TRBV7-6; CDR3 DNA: TGTGCCAGCAGCTTAAGGCGAAGCGTAGCAGATACGCAGTATTTT; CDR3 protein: CASSLRRSVADTQYF
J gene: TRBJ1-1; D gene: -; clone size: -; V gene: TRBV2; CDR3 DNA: TGTGCCAGCAGCGTGAACACTGAAGCTTTCTTT; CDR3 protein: CASSVNTEAFF
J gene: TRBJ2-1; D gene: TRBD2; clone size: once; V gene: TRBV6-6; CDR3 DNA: TGTGCCAGCACCCCCTTGGGCGCGCGGGGGAATGAGCAGTTCTTC; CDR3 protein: CASTPLGARGNEQFF
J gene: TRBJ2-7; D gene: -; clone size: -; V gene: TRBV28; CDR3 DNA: TGTGCCAGCAGTTTTGGTAGCGTCGAGCAGTACTTC; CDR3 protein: CASSFGSVEQYF
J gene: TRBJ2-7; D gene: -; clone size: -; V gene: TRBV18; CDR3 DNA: TGTGCCAGCTCACGAGACAACTCCTACGAGCAGTACTTC; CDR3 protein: CASSRDNSYEQYF
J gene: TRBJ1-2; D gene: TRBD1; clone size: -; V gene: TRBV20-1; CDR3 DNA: TGCAGTGCCGGGACAGGGAATGGCTACACCTTC; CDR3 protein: CSAGTGNGYTF
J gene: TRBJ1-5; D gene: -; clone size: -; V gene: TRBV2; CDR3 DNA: TGTGCCAGCAGTGATAGAGGGCAGGACAATCAGCCCCAGCATTTT; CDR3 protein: CASSDRGQDNQPQHF
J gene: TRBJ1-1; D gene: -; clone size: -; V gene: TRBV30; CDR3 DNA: TGTGCCCGCTCGACCCGGGGGGCTTTCGAAGCTTTCTTT; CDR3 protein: CARSTRGAFEAFF
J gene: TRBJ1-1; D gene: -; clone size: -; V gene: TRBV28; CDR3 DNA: TGTGCCAGCAGTTCCCCAGGGCGCACTGAAGCTTTCTTT; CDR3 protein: CASSSPGRTEAFF
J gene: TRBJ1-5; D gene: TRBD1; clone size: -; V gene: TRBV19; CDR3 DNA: TGTGCCAGTACCTCTGACAGGGGCGTATGGCCCCAGCATTTT; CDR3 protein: CASTSDRGVWPQHF
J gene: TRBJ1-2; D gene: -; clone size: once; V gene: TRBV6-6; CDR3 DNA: TGTGCCAGCAGTCTGACGGACAATTCTGGCTACACCTTC; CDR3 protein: CASSLTDNSGYTF
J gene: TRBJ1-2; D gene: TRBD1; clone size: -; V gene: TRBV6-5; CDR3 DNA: TGTGCCAGCAGTTTCCTGGACAGGGCGGATGGCTACACCTTC; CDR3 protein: CASSFLDRADGYTF
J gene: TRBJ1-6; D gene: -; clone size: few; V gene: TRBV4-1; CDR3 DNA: TGCGCCAGCAGCCAACTCACCGTCGCGGGTAATTCACCCCTCCACTTT; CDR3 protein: CASSQLTVAGNSPLHF
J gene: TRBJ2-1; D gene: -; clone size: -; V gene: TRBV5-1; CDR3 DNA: TGCGCCAGCAGCGAGGGAGGCACCGGGAATGAGCAGTTCTTC; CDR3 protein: CASSEGGTGNEQFF
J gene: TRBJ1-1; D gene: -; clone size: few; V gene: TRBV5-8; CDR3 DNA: TGTGCCAGCAGCTTGGCCGGTACGAACACTGAAGCTTTCTTT; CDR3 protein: CASSLAGTNTEAFF
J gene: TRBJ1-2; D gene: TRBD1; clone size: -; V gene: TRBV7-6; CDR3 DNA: TGTGCCAGCAGCTTGGACAGGGGGCGGGATGGCTACACCTTC; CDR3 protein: CASSLDRGRDGYTF
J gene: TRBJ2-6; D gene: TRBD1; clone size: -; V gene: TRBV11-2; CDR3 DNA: TGTGCCAGCAGCTCCCTCGGGACAGCCTCTGGGGCCAACGTCCTGACTTTC; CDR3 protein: CASSSLGTASGANVLTF